This T cell receptor beta chain derives from a study of T cells in Graves' hyperthyroidism and ophthalmopathy. The study's findings and limits: In validation, the model predicted ophthalmopathy. These predictions came a median roughly six months before onset.

This clonotype was counted many times. The antigen is not known. Isolation of PBMCs was performed on 8.5 to 10 ml fresh peripheral blood. Template material for amplifying TCR beta CDR3 regions consisted of RNA transcripts. When the TCR CDR3 underwent first-round RT-PCR, the HTBI primer set was used. TCRdb independently ran MiXCR on the multiplex PCR reads; one entry per CDR3 protein. Among about 250,000 distinct CDR3 sequences listed, around 15% were seen once. The CDR3 extends over 15 amino acids. Unmatched junction bases numbered 2, after V lost 2 bases and J lost 0 bases. Germline V gene sequence: CDR1 MDHEN, CDR2 SYDVKM.

This clonotype was obtained from a woman between 50 and 59 years old with Graves' hyperthyroidism that later progressed to Graves' ophthalmopathy. This chain joins TRBV28 and TRBJ2-3; 7 nucleotides agree with TRBD1. Material: blood. The CDR3: CASSLPDRSTDTQYF. In DNA, the CDR3 is TGTGCCAGCAGTTTACCGGACAGGAGCACAGATACGCAGTATTTT.